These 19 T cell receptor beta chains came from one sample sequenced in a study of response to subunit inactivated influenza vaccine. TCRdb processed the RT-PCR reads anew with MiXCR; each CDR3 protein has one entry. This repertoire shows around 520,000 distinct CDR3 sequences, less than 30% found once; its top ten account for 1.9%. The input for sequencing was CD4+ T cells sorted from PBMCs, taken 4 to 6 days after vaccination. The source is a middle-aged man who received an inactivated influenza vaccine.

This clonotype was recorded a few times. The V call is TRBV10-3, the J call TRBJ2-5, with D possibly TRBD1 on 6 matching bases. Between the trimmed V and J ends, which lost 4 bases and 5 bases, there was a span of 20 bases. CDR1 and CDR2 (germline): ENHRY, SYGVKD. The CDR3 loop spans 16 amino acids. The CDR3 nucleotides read TGTGCCATCAGTGCCCAACAGGGTATCGCTGGGGAGACCCAGTACTTC. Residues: CAISAQQGIAGETQYF.

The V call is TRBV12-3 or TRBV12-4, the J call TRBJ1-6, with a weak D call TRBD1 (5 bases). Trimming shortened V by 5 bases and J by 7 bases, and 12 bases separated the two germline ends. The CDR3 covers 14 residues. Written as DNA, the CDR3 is TGTGCCAGCAGTACCGGGACGGTCAATTCACCCCTCCACTTT. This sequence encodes CASSTGTVNSPLHF.

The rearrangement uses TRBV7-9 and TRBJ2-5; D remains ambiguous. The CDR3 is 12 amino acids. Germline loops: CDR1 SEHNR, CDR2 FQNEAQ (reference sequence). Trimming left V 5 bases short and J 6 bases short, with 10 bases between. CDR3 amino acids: CASSRDGQTQYF. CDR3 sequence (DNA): TGTGCCAGCAGCCGCGATGGACAGACCCAGTACTTC. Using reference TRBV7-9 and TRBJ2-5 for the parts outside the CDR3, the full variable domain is DTGVSQNPRHKITKRGQNVTFRCDPISEHNRLYWYRQTLGQGPEFLTYFQNEAQLEKSRLLSDRFSAERPKGSFSTLEIQRTEQGDSAMYLCASSRDGQTQYFGPGTRLLVL.

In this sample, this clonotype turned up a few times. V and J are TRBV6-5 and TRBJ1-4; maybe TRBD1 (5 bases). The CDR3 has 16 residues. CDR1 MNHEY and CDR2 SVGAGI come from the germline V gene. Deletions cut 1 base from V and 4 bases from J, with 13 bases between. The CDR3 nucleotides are TGTGCCAGCAGTTACTTCGGGGGAGAGAGTAATGAAAAACTGTTTTTT. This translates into CASSYFGGESNEKLFF.

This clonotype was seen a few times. In nucleotides, the CDR3 is TGTGCCATTTCCACCGGGGCAGTCGGGGCTTCACCCCTCCACTTT. This sequence encodes CAISTGAVGASPLHF. V gene TRBV10-3 combines with J gene TRBJ1-6; D perhaps matches TRBD1 (5 bases). The germline V gene encodes CDR1 ENHRY and CDR2 SYGVKD. The V end was cut by 9 bases, the J end by 9 bases, with 21 bases between. The CDR3 extends over 15 amino acids.

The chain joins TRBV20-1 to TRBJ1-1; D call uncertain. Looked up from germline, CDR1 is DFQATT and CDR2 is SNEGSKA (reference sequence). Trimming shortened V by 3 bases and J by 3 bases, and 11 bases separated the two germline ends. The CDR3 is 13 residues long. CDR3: CSASEGRDTEAFF. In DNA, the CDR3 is TGCAGTGCTAGTGAAGGGAGGGACACTGAAGCTTTCTTT.

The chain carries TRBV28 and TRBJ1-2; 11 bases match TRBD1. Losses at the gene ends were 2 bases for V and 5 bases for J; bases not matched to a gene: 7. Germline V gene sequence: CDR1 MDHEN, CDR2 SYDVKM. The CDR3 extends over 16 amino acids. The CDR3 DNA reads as TGTGCCAGCAGTTTAGGGGGACAGGGGGTTACTTATGGCTACACCTTC. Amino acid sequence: CASSLGGQGVTYGYTF.

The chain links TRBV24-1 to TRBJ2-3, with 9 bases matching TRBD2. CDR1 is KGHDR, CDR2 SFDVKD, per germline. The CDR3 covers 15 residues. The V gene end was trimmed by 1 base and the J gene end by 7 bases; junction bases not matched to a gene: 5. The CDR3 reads CATSDLAGGSHTQYF. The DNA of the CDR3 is TGTGCCACCAGTGATTTAGCGGGGGGATCCCATACGCAGTATTTT.

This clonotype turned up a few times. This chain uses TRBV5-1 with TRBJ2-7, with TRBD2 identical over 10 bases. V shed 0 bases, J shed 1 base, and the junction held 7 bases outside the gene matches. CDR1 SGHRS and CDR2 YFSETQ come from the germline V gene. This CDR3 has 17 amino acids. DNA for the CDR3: TGCGCCAGCAGCTTGGCGATAGCGGGAGGATTATCCTACGAGCAGTACTTC. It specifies CASSLAIAGGLSYEQYF.

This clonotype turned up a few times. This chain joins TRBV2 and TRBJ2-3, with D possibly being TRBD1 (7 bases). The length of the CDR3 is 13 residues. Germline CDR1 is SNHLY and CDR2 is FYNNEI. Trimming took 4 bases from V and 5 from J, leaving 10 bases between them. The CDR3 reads CASSVQGGDTQYF. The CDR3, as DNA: TGTGCCAGCAGTGTCCAGGGGGGAGATACGCAGTATTTT.

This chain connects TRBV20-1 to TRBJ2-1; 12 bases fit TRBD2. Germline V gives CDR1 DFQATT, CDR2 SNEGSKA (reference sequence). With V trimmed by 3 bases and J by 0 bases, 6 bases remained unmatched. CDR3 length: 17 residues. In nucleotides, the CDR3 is TGCAGTGCTAGGACCCTAGCGGGAGGGTTCTCCTACAATGAGCAGTTCTTC. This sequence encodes CSARTLAGGFSYNEQFF.

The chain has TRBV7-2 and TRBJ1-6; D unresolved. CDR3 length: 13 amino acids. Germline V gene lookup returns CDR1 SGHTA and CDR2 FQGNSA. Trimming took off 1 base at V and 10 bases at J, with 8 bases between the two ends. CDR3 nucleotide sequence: TGTGCCAGCAGCTTAGTGAGGGAATCACCCCTCCACTTT. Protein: CASSLVRESPLHF.

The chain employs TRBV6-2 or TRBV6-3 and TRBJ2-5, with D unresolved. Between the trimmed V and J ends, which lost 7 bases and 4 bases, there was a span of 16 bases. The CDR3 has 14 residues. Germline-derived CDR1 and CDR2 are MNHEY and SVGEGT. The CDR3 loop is CASKVGPTRETQYF. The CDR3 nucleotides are TGTGCCAGCAAGGTCGGCCCCACCCGAGAGACCCAGTACTTC.

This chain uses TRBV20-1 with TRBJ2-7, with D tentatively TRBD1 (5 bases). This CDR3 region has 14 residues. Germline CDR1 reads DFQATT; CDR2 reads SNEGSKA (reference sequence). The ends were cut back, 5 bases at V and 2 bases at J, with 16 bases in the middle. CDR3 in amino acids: CSAAPVGATYEQYF. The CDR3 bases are TGCAGTGCTGCCCCTGTTGGGGCTACCTACGAGCAGTACTTC.

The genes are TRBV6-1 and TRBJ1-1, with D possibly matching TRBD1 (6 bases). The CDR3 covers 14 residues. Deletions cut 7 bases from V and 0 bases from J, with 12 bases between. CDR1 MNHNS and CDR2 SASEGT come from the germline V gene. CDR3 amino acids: CASIDRSMNTEAFF. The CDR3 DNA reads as TGTGCCAGCATCGACAGGTCGATGAACACTGAAGCTTTCTTT.

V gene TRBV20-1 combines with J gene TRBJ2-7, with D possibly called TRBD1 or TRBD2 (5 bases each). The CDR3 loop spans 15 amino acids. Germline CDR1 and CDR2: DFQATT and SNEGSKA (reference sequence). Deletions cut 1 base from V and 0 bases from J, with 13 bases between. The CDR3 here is CSARVLGRNSYEQYF. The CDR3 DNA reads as TGCAGTGCTAGAGTCCTGGGACGGAACTCCTACGAGCAGTACTTC.

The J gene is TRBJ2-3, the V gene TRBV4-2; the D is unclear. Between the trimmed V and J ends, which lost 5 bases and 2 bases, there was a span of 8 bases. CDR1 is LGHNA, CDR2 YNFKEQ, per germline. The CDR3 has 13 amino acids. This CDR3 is CASSAQHTDTQYF. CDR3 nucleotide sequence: TGTGCCAGCAGCGCCCAGCACACAGATACGCAGTATTTT.

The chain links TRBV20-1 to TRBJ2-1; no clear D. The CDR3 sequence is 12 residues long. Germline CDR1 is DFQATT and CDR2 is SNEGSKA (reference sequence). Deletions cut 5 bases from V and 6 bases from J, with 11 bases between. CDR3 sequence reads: CSAAPLVNEQFF. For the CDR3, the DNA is TGCAGTGCTGCACCGCTTGTCAATGAGCAGTTCTTC.

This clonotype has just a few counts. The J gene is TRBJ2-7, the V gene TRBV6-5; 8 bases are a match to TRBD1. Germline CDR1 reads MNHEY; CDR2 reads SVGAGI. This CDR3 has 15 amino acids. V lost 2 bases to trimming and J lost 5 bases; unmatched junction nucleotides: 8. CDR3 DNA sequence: TGTGCCAGCAGTTACGGTAGGAACAGGGGGAACGAGCAGTACTTC. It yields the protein CASSYGRNRGNEQYF.